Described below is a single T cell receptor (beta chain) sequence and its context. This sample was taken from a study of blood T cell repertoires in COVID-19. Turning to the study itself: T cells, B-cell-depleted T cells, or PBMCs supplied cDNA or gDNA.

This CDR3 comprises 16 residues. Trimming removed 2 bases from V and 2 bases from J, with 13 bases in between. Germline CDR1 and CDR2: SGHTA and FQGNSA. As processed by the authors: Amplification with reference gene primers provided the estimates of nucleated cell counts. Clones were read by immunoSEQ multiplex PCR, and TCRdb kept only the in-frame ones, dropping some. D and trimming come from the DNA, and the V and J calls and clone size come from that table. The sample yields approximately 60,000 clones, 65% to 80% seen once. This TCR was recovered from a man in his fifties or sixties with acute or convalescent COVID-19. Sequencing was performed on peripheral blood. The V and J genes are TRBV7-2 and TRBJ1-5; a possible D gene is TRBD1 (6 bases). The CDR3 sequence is CASSLQGQRGNQPQHF. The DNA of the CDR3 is TGTGCCAGCAGCTTACAGGGGCAGAGAGGCAATCAGCCCCAGCATTTT.